Listed below are T cell receptor beta chains from one sample, sequenced in a study of T cells in Graves' hyperthyroidism and ophthalmopathy. TCRdb ran MiXCR on the multiplex PCR reads and lists one entry per CDR3 protein. In the table there are 350,000 or so distinct CDR3 sequences, approximately 18% of which are singletons. The sample consisted of blood. Receptor source: a woman aged 45-59 years with Graves' hyperthyroidism. Both conserved end residues are part of each CDR3. Fields, in order: V gene, J gene, clone size, D gene, CDR3 DNA, CDR3 protein. A D gene is named only where the DNA matches it firmly. Not every row has a clone size; where given, it reads once, few, many or a size class.

TRBV2,TRBJ2-3,many,NA,TGTGCCAGCAGTGAAGGGAAAGGATTTAGTACGCAGTATTTT,CASSEGKGFSTQYF
TRBV15,TRBJ1-4,NA,NA,TGTGCCACCAGCAGATTTAGGGGTTTAGGGGAAAAACTGTTTTTT,CATSRFRGLGEKLFF
TRBV30,TRBJ1-1,many,NA,TGTGCCTGGAGTGTCGGAGTTCCGAACACTGAAGCTTTCTTT,CAWSVGVPNTEAFF
TRBV3-1,TRBJ2-2,NA,NA,TGTGCCAGCAGCGTTTTTCGAGCCGGGGAGCTGTTTTTT,CASSVFRAGELFF
TRBV14,TRBJ1-1,once,NA,TGTGCCAGCAGCCAAGTCAGGGGCGTCACTGAAGCTTTCTTT,CASSQVRGVTEAFF
TRBV19,TRBJ1-4,few,NA,TGTGCCAGTAGTATGGTCCACGCAACTAATGAAAAACTGTTTTTT,CASSMVHATNEKLFF
TRBV27,TRBJ1-1,many,NA,TGTGCCAGCAGTTTATATGGACAGTCGAACACTGAAGCTTTCTTT,CASSLYGQSNTEAFF
TRBV6-1,TRBJ2-5,many,TRBD2,TGTGCCAGCCTAGAACCGGGAGGACAAGAGACCCAGTACTTC,CASLEPGGQETQYF
TRBV3-1,TRBJ2-3,many,NA,TGTGCCAGCAGTCCGAACACAGATACGCAGTATTTT,CASSPNTDTQYF
TRBV13,TRBJ2-5,NA,NA,TGTGCCAGCAGCTTAATGGCAGGGGCCGAGACCCAGTACTTC,CASSLMAGAETQYF
TRBV4-2,TRBJ1-1,few,NA,TGTGCCAGCAGCCAAGGAGGTGGGGTCACTGAAGCTTTCTTT,CASSQGGGVTEAFF
TRBV11-3,TRBJ2-5,many,NA,TGTGCCAGCAGCCGCTATGGGGAGACCCAGTACTTC,CASSRYGETQYF
TRBV20-1,TRBJ2-3,many,TRBD2,TGCAGTGCTAGAGAGTCGGGGGGGAGCACAGATACGCAGTATTTT,CSARESGGSTDTQYF
TRBV28,TRBJ2-1,many,TRBD2,TGTGCCAGCACCTCCGCGGCAGCGGGGGACAATGAGCAGTTCTTC,CASTSAAAGDNEQFF
TRBV19,TRBJ2-2,few,TRBD1,TGTGCCAGTAGTTTTTACAGGGGAACCGGGGAGCTGTTTTTT,CASSFYRGTGELFF
TRBV4-1,TRBJ1-1,NA,NA,TGCGCCAGCAGCCAAGTGGACGGGAAGGGGAACACTGAAGCTTTCTTT,CASSQVDGKGNTEAFF
TRBV24-1,TRBJ2-3,NA,TRBD2,TGTGCCACCAGTGATCAAAGCGGGGAGAGCACAGATACGCAGTATTTT,CATSDQSGESTDTQYF
TRBV19,TRBJ1-1,few,TRBD1,TGTGCCAGTAGTAAGATCCCGGGACAGGGGGCGGACACTGAAGCTTTCTTT,CASSKIPGQGADTEAFF
TRBV11-2,TRBJ1-5,NA,NA,TGTGCCAGCAGCTGGGATGGGGGCAATCAGCCCCAGCATTTT,CASSWDGGNQPQHF
TRBV20-1,TRBJ1-1,many,TRBD1,TGCAGTGCCCGGACAGGGTGGGGGGTGAACACTGAAGCTTTCTTT,CSARTGWGVNTEAFF
TRBV7-9,TRBJ1-1,many,NA,TGTGCCAGCAGCAAAGATTCGCACCAGCGGGGCACTGAAGCTTTCTTT,CASSKDSHQRGTEAFF
TRBV6-1,TRBJ1-1,few,NA,TGTGCCAGCAGTGAATTGGGCCCGGGACGGATGAACACTGAAGCTTTCTTT,CASSELGPGRMNTEAFF
TRBV4-1,TRBJ2-7,NA,NA,TGCGCCAGCAGCCCGGAGGGGGCGCGGGGAGAGCAGTACTTC,CASSPEGARGEQYF
TRBV20-1,TRBJ2-1,NA,NA,TGCAGTGCTGCCATGCGGGGAAGCTCCTACAATGAGCAGTTCTTC,CSAAMRGSSYNEQFF
TRBV13,TRBJ2-1,NA,NA,TGTGCCAGCAGCTTAGGACAGGGTGCCTACGAGCAGTTCTTC,CASSLGQGAYEQFF
TRBV25-1,TRBJ2-3,NA,NA,TGTGCCAGCAGTGAGCAGGGTTTATCCACAGATACGCAGTATTTT,CASSEQGLSTDTQYF
TRBV10-3,TRBJ1-5,many,TRBD1,TGTGCCATCAGCACAGGGGCCGGGAATCAGCCCCAGCATTTT,CAISTGAGNQPQHF
TRBV27,TRBJ1-5,few,NA,TGTGCCAGCAGTTGGCTGCCCCTTAGTAGCAATCAGCCCCAGCATTTT,CASSWLPLSSNQPQHF
TRBV29-1,TRBJ2-1,few,TRBD2,TGCAGCGTTGAGGGCGGGAGGGCCTCCTACAATGAGCAGTTCTTC,CSVEGGRASYNEQFF
TRBV28,TRBJ2-1,once,TRBD2,TGTGCCAGCCAGGCGGGAGGGGACTACAATGAGCAGTTCTTC,CASQAGGDYNEQFF
TRBV12-3/TRBV12-4,TRBJ1-1,NA,NA,TGTGCCAGCACCGGACAGCCTTGGACTGAAGCTTTCTTT,CASTGQPWTEAFF
TRBV20-1,TRBJ2-5,few,NA,TGCAGTGCTAGAAACAGTGGGCAAGAGACCCAGTACTTC,CSARNSGQETQYF
TRBV3-1,TRBJ1-3,NA,NA,TGTGCCAGCAAGACAGCTGGAAACACCATATATTTT,CASKTAGNTIYF
TRBV14,TRBJ1-2,NA,NA,TGTGCCAGCAGCCAACCCCCCTACACCTTC,CASSQPPYTF
TRBV20-1,TRBJ1-6,NA,NA,TGCAGTGCTACGGACGGAGGACCTTCACCCCCCCACTTT,CSATDGGPSPPHF
TRBV28,TRBJ2-1,NA,TRBD2,TGTGCCAGCAGTTTGAAACGGGGACTAGCGGGTACCTACAATGAGCAGTTCTTC,CASSLKRGLAGTYNEQFF
TRBV7-9,TRBJ1-5,NA,NA,TGTGCCAGCAGCTCCAGTGTCACTAGCAATCAGCCCCAGCATTTT,CASSSSVTSNQPQHF
TRBV20-1,TRBJ2-1,NA,NA,TGCAGTGCGCTATTGTACAATGAGCAGTTCTTC,CSALLYNEQFF
TRBV29-1,TRBJ2-4,NA,NA,TGCAGCGTTTCCCGGGGAGAAGGTGACATTCAGTACTTC,CSVSRGEGDIQYF
TRBV6-1,TRBJ1-5,many,NA,TGTGCCAGCAGTGAAGGAGGGGTGGCAGGGTATAGCAATCAGCCCCAGCATTTT,CASSEGGVAGYSNQPQHF
TRBV5-6,TRBJ2-2,NA,TRBD2,TGTGCCAGCAGCTTGAAGACTAGCGGGAGTCTCACCGGGGAGCTGTTTTTT,CASSLKTSGSLTGELFF
TRBV2,TRBJ2-1,many,TRBD2,TGTGCCAGGAAGGCAGGGAGGGACAATGAGCAGTTCTTC,CARKAGRDNEQFF
TRBV30,TRBJ2-1,few,TRBD1,TGTGCCTGGTCCCCCGGGACAGGTTACAATGAGCAGTTCTTC,CAWSPGTGYNEQFF
TRBV6-2/TRBV6-3,TRBJ2-2,NA,TRBD2,TGTGCCAGCAGTCAGACTAGCGGGGGGGCCGGGGAGCTGTTTTTT,CASSQTSGGAGELFF
TRBV10-3,TRBJ2-5,NA,TRBD2,TGTGCCACGGACCCGACTAGCGGGGAAAAAGAGACCCAGTACTTC,CATDPTSGEKETQYF
TRBV11-1,TRBJ2-5,few,NA,TGTGCCACCGCGTTCAGGGCCGGTCAAGAGACCCAGTACTTC,CATAFRAGQETQYF
TRBV2,TRBJ2-1,many,TRBD2,TGTGCCAGCCTCGCGGGACTAGTCTCCAATGAGCAGTTCTTC,CASLAGLVSNEQFF
TRBV6-1,TRBJ1-1,NA,NA,TGTGCCAGCAGTGAAAGAGAGAGCACTGAAGCTTTCTTT,CASSERESTEAFF
TRBV12-3/TRBV12-4,TRBJ1-1,many,NA,TGTGCCAGCAGTTTCCGAGGACGGACCCCGAACACTGAAGCTTTCTTT,CASSFRGRTPNTEAFF
TRBV30,TRBJ2-1,NA,NA,TGTGCCTGGAGTGTTGGCGGGCACCATGAGCAGTTCTTC,CAWSVGGHHEQFF
TRBV19,TRBJ1-3,NA,NA,TGTGCCAGTACGTTGGGACACCTCGGCTCTGGAAACACCATATATTTT,CASTLGHLGSGNTIYF
TRBV28,TRBJ2-3,many,NA,TGTGCCAGCAGTTTCCCGACAGCCACAGATACGCAGTATTTT,CASSFPTATDTQYF
TRBV5-1,TRBJ2-1,NA,TRBD2,TGCGCCAGCAGCTTTTTAACTAGCGGGGGGGGACGCTCCTACAATGAGCAGTTCTTC,CASSFLTSGGGRSYNEQFF
TRBV2,TRBJ2-5,NA,NA,TGTGCCGGCAGTGAGGTTGGCTTCTACCAAGAGACCCAGTACTTC,CAGSEVGFYQETQYF
TRBV7-2,TRBJ2-7,NA,NA,TGTGCCAGCAGCGTTGGGCCAGGGCTAACCTACGAGCAGTACTTC,CASSVGPGLTYEQYF
TRBV9,TRBJ1-2,NA,TRBD1,TGTGCCAGCAGCGACGGACAGGAGGCGGGCACCTTC,CASSDGQEAGTF
TRBV7-9,TRBJ2-1,NA,NA,TGTGCCAGCAAAGGGACGATTGTCGATGAGCAGTTCTTC,CASKGTIVDEQFF
TRBV6-1,TRBJ1-2,few,NA,TGTGCCAGCAGTGAAAGGACTGGCTACACCTTC,CASSERTGYTF
TRBV19,TRBJ1-5,few,NA,TGTGCCAGCTCACTTAGGGCGCAGCCCCAGCATTTT,CASSLRAQPQHF
TRBV11-1,TRBJ2-2,few,NA,TGTGCCAGCAGCCCTAGTTTTGGGGACCCCAACACCGGGGAGCTGTTTTTT,CASSPSFGDPNTGELFF